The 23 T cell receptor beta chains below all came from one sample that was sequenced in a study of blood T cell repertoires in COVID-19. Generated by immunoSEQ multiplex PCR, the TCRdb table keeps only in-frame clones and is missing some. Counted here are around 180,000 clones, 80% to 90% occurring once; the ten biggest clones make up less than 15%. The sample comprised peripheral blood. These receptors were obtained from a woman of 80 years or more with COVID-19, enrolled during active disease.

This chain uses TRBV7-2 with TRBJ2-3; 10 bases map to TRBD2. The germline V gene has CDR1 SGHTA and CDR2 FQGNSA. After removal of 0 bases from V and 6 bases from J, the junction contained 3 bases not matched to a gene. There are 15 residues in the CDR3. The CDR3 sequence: CASSLAQRGGDTQYF. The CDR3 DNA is TGTGCCAGCAGCTTAGCCCAGCGGGGGGGGGATACGCAGTATTTT.

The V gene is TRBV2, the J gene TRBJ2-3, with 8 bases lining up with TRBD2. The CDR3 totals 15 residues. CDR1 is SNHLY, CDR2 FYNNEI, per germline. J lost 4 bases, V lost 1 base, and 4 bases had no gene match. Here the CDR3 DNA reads TGTGCCAGCAGTGAAGGGGCGGGAGGAGCAGATACGCAGTATTTT. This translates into CASSEGAGGADTQYF.

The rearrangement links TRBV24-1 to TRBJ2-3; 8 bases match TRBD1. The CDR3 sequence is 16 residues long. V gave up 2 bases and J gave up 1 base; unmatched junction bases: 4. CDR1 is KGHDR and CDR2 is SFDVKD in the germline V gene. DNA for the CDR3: TGTGCCACCAGTGATTATACAGGGGGACGCACAGATACGCAGTATTTT. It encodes CATSDYTGGRTDTQYF.

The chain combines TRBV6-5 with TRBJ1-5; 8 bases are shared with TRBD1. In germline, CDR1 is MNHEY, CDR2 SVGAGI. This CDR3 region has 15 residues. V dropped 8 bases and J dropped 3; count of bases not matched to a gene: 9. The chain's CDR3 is CASHTGQGNNQPQHF. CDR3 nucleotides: TGTGCCAGCCACACCGGACAGGGAAACAATCAGCCCCAGCATTTT.

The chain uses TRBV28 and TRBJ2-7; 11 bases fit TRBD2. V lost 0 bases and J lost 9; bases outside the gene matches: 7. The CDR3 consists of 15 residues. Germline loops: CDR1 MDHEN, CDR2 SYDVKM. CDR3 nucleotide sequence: TGTGCCAGCAGTTTATGGCTAGCGGGAGGTCTTAGGCAGTACTTC. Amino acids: CASSLWLAGGLRQYF. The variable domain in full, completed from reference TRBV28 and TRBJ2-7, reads DVKVTQSSRYLVKRTGEKVFLECVQDMDHENMFWYRQDPGLGLRLIYFSYDVKMKEKGDIPEGYSVSREKKERFSLILESASTNQTSMYLCASSLWLAGGLRQYFGPGTRLTVT.

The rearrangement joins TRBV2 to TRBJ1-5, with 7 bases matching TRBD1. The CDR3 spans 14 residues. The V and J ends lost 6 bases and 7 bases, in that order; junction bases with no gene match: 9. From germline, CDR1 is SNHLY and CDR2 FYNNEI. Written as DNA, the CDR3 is TGTGCCAGCAGCCCTGGGACAGTATCCCAGCCCCAGCATTTT. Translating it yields CASSPGTVSQPQHF.

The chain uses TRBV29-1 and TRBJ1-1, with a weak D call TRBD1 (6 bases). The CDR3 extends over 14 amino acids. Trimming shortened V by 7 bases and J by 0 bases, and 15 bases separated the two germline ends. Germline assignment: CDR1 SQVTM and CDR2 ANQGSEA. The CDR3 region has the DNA TGCAGCGCCCGGACAGCCGGGTTGAACACTGAAGCTTTCTTT. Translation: CSARTAGLNTEAFF. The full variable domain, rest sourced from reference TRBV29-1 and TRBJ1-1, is SAVISQKPSRDICQRGTSLTIQCQVDSQVTMMFWYRQQPGQSLTLIATANQGSEATYESGFVIDKFPISRPNLTFSTLTVSNMSPEDSSIYLCSARTAGLNTEAFFGQGTRLTVV.

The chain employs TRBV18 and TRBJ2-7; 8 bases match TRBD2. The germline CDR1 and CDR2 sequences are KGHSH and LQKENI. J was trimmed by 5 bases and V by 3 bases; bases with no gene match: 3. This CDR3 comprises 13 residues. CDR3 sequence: CASSPRGGHEQYF. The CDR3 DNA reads TGTGCCAGCTCACCTCGGGGGGGACACGAGCAGTACTTC.

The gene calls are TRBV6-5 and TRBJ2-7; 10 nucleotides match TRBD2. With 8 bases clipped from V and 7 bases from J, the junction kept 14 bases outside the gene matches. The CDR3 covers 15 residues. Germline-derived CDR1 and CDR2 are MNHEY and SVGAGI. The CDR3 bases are TGTGCCAGCCGGCAGGAAGCGGGAGGGCCTCGTGAGCAGTACTTC. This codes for CASRQEAGGPREQYF.

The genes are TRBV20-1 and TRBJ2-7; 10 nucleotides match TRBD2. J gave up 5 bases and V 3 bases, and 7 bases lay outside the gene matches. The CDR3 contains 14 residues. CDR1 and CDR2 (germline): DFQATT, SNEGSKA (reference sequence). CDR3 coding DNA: TGCAGTGCTAGTCTAGCGGGAGTTTACAACGAGCAGTACTTC. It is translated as CSASLAGVYNEQYF.

In nucleotides, the CDR3 is TGCGCCAGCAGCCAAATTCCGGGACTAGCGGGGGGCCGCTACGAGCAGTACTTC. Amino acid sequence: CASSQIPGLAGGRYEQYF. The chain couples TRBV4-1 to TRBJ2-7; 15 nucleotides agree with TRBD2. CDR3 length: 18 residues. CDR1 and CDR2 from the germline V gene are MGHRA and YSYEKL. The ends lost 2 bases at V and 3 bases at J; junction bases unmatched: 8.

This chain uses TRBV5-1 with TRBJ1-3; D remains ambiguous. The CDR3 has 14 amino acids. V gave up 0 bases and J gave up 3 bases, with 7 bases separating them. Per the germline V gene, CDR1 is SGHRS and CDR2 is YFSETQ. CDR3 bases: TGCGCCAGCAGCTTGGCGGGGATTGGAAACACCATATATTTT. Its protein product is CASSLAGIGNTIYF. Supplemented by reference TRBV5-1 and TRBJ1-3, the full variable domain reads KAGVTQTPRYLIKTRGQQVTLSCSPISGHRSVSWYQQTPGQGLQFLFEYFSETQRNKGNFPGRFSGRQFSNSRSEMNVSTLELGDSALYLCASSLAGIGNTIYFGEGSWLTVV.

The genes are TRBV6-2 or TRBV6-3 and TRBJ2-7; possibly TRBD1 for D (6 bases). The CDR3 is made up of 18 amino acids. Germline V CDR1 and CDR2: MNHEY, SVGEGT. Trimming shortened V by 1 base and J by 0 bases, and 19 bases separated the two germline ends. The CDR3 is CASSYFPGTFRGSYEQYF. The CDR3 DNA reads TGTGCCAGCAGTTACTTCCCAGGGACCTTCAGGGGCTCCTACGAGCAGTACTTC.

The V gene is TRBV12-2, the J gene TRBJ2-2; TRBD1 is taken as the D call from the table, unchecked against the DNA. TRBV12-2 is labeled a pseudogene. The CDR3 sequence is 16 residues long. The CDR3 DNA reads TGTGCAAGTCGCTTAGGACAGGGGGCTCGGGCCGGGGAGCTGTTTTTT. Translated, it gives CASRLGQGARAGELFF.

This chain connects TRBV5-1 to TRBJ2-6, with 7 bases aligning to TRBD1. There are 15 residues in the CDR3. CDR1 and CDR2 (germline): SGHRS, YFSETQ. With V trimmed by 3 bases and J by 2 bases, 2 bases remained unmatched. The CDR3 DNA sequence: TGCGCCAGCAGCTCGACAGGGACTGGGGCCAACGTCCTGACTTTC. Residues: CASSSTGTGANVLTF. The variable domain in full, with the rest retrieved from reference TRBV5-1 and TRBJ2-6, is KAGVTQTPRYLIKTRGQQVTLSCSPISGHRSVSWYQQTPGQGLQFLFEYFSETQRNKGNFPGRFSGRQFSNSRSEMNVSTLELGDSALYLCASSSTGTGANVLTFGAGSRLTVL.

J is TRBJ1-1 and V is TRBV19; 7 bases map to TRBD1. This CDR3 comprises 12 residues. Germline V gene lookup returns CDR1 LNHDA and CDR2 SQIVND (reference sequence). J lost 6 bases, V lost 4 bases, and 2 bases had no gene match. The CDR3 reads CASSTGQAEAFF. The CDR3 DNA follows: TGTGCCAGTAGTACCGGACAGGCTGAAGCTTTCTTT.

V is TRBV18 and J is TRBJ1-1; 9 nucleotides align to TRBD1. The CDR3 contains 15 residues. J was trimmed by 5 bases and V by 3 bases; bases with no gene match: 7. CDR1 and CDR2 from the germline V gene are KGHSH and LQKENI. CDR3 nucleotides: TGTGCCAGCTCACCCAACAGGGGGCGGGAAACTGAAGCTTTCTTT. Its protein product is CASSPNRGRETEAFF. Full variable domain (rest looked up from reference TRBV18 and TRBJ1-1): NAGVMQNPRHLVRRRGQEARLRCSPMKGHSHVYWYRQLPEEGLKFMVYLQKENIIDESGMPKERFSAEFPKEGPSILRIQQVVRGDSAAYFCASSPNRGRETEAFFGQGTRLTVV.

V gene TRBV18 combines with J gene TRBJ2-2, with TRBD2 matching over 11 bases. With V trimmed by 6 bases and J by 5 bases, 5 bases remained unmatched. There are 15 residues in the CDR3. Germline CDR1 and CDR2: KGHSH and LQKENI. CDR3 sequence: CASSTSGRTTGELFF. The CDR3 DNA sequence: TGTGCCAGCTCCACTAGCGGGAGAACTACCGGGGAGCTGTTTTTT.

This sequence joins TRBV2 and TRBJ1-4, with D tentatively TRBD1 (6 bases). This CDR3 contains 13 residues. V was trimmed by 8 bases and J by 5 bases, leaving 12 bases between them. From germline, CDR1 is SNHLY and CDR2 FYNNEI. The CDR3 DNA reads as TGTGCCAGCGATGGGGGGGCAAATGAAAAACTGTTTTTT. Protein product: CASDGGANEKLFF.

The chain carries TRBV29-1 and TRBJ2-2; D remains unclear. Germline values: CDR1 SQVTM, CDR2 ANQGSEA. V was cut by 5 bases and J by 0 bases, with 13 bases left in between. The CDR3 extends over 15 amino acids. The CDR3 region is CSVKRRLANTGELFF. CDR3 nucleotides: TGCAGCGTTAAACGGCGGCTAGCGAACACCGGGGAGCTGTTTTTT.

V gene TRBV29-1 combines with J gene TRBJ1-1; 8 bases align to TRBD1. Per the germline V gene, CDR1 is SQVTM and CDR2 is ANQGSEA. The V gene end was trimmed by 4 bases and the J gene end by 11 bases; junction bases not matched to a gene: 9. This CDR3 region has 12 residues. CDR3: CSVVDQGASAFF. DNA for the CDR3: TGCAGCGTTGTCGATCAGGGGGCGAGCGCTTTCTTT.

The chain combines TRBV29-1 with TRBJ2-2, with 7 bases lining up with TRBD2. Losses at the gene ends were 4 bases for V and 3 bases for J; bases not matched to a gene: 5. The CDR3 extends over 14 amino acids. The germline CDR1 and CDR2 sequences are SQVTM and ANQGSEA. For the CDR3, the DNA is TGCAGCGTTGGGACACGGGGGGACACCGGGGAGCTGTTTTTT. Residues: CSVGTRGDTGELFF.

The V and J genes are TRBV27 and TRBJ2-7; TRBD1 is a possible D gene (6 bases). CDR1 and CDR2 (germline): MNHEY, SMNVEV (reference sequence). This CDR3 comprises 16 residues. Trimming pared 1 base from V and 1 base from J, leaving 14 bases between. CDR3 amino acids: CASSLLPDSPSYEQYF. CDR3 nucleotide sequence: TGTGCCAGCAGTTTATTGCCGGACAGCCCTTCCTACGAGCAGTACTTC.